These 4 T cell receptor beta chains originate from one sample sequenced in a study of technical replicates of blood from a few donors. The method was immunoSEQ multiplex PCR; TCRdb's version includes in-frame clones alone and lacks a portion of them. The repertoire holds under 85,000 clones, 90% to 95% seen once, with 0.35% to 0.5% in the top ten. Sequenced: T cells isolated from PBMCs. These TCRs come from a human donor in good health.

The chain has TRBV4-3 and TRBJ2-7; D is uncertain. This CDR3 region has 13 residues. Germline CDR1 LGHNA, CDR2 YSLEER. The ends were cut back, 1 base at V and 3 bases at J, with 7 bases in the middle. The CDR3 DNA follows: TGCGCCAGCAGCCAAGGGAGCAGCTACGAGCAGTACTTC. Its translation: CASSQGSSYEQYF.

The V and J genes are TRBV6-5 and TRBJ2-6; no reliable D call. The germline gives CDR1 MNHEY, CDR2 SVGAGI. This CDR3 is built from 15 residues. The germline V and J ends were trimmed by 2 bases and 2 bases, with 7 bases remaining between them. The CDR3 protein is CASSYTSPGANVLTF. For the CDR3, the DNA is TGTGCCAGCAGTTACACTTCGCCTGGGGCCAACGTCCTGACTTTC.

CDR3 region: CASSPSTGVPYNEQFF. The CDR3 nucleotides read TGTGCCAGCAGCCCTAGCACGGGGGTACCCTACAATGAGCAGTTCTTC. The V call is TRBV28, the J call TRBJ2-1, with D perhaps TRBD2 (6 bases). V was pared by 6 bases and J by 2 bases, with 17 bases between. Germline assignment: CDR1 MDHEN and CDR2 SYDVKM. The CDR3 is made up of 16 amino acids.

This clone showed up just once. This chain joins TRBV11-2 and TRBJ2-5, with D possibly being TRBD1 (6 bases). The CDR3 has 12 residues. Trimming shortened V by 5 bases and J by 4 bases, and 8 bases separated the two germline ends. CDR1 and CDR2 from the germline V gene are SGHAT and FQNNGV. The CDR3 sequence is CASSGDIETQYF. For the CDR3, the DNA is TGTGCCAGCAGCGGGGACATAGAGACCCAGTACTTC. The whole variable domain, filled in from reference TRBV11-2 and TRBJ2-5, reads EAGVAQSPRYKIIEKRQSVAFWCNPISGHATLYWYQQILGQGPKLLIQFQNNGVVDDSQLPKDRFSAERLKGVDSTLKIQPAKLEDSAVYLCASSGDIETQYFGPGTRLLVL.